The present entry profiles one T cell receptor (beta chain) with its context. Its cognate antigen is unknown. The table came from immunoSEQ multiplex PCR; TCRdb's copy has only in-frame clones and leaves some out. The table lists under 75,000 clones, approximately 80% of them singletons. There are 15 residues in the CDR3. Per germline, CDR1 SNHLY and CDR2 FYNNEI. Germline trimming cut 7 bases from V and 7 bases from J; bases unmatched to any gene: 11. These data originate in a study of vaccination effects on CD4 cells after COVID-19. Antigen-specific CD4+ T cells were first expanded with viral peptide pools by the ViraFEST assay and only then sequenced. Around day 10 of culture, CD4+ T cells were separated out. Nucleocapsid antibodies stayed negative before and after vaccination, showing no earlier SARS-CoV-2 infection. Peptides at approximately 9.6 ug/ml and IL-2 at around 9.3 IU/ml were added to 1.5 million to 2.5 million PBMC per well.

The TCR comes from a human donor who received a COVID-19 vaccine. The chain couples TRBV2 to TRBJ2-2; 8 nucleotides agree with TRBD2. Sequences were derived from CD4+ T cells from PBMCs cultured with SARS-CoV-2 spike peptides, sampled before COVID-19 vaccination. CDR3 coding DNA: TGTGCCAGCAAAACCAACGGGGGGGCCGGCGGGGAGCTGTTTTTT. The encoded protein is CASKTNGGAGGELFF.